This T cell receptor (beta chain) originates from a study of cytomegalovirus exposure and HLA in healthy donors. Study-wide results and limits: Fewer N-insertions (relative to the approximately 700-donor mean) were reportedly seen in an Asian-associated ancestry cluster in a later analysis. It was likely that a cluster of highly shared sequence variants was a sequencing artifact. The study had only CMV serostatus as immune exposure information. Most of the TCR beta V segments (in an earlier analysis) were productive either about 87% or about 30% of the time.

Amplification used 60 Vbeta primers and 13 Jbeta primers. Assay: immunoSEQ multiplex PCR; the TCRdb copy retains only in-frame clones and omits some. In the table there are fewer than 200,000 clones, about three quarters of which are singletons. On this clone: Its specificity is not known.

Germline lookup yields CDR1 SGDLS and CDR2 YYNGEE. The J segment lost 5 bases and the V segment lost 4 bases, leaving 8 bases of the junction unmatched. CDR3 length: 15 residues. This sequence joins TRBV9 and TRBJ2-2; 7 bases match TRBD2. The source material was PBMCs. The TCR originated in a middle-aged man in good health and CMV-seropositive. The CDR3 nucleotides are TGTGCCAGCAGCCCCGGACTAGGCAAAACCGGGGAGCTGTTTTTT. It specifies CASSPGLGKTGELFF.